Listed here are 15 T cell receptor beta chains from one sample, sequenced in a study of CXCR3-negative and CXCR3-positive naive CD8 T cells. In preparing the TRB cDNA libraries, 5' RACE with UMI labels was used. TCRdb reprocessed the 5' RACE reads, with one entry per CDR3 protein and no DNA. The sample features about 62,000 distinct CDR3 sequences, with about 4.6% in its top ten. Sequencing was performed on naive CXCR3- CD8+ T cells from blood. Noted subset: CD45RO-CCR7+CD27+CD95- naive CD8+ T cells lacking CXCR3 (TNR3-). The receptors were gathered from a human donor in good health. Some clones in this sample may be carry-over from other donors' samples.

The rearrangement links TRBV12-3 or TRBV12-4 to TRBJ2-7; TCRdb's D call, TRBD2, is unchecked because there is no DNA. CDR3 size: 15 residues. CDR3 region: CASSSPGRPYYEQYF.

The V gene is TRBV29-1, the J gene TRBJ2-5. CDR1 and CDR2 (germline): SQVTM, ANQGSEA. CDR3 size: 14 residues. CDR3 amino acids: CSVDSLSFLETQYF.

The chain combines TRBV4-2 with TRBJ1-1. CDR1 and CDR2 (germline): LGHNA, YNFKEQ. The CDR3 contains 14 residues. The CDR3 here is CASSPRVLGTEAFF.

The V and J genes are TRBV14 and TRBJ2-1. This CDR3 has 13 residues. Germline CDR1 reads SGHDN; CDR2 reads FVKESK. The chain's CDR3 is CASSQGWLLEQFF.

This sequence joins TRBV4-3 and TRBJ2-3. The CDR3 is 14 residues long. Per the germline V gene, CDR1 is LGHNA and CDR2 is YSLEER. CDR3 in amino acids: CASSQDRGKDTQYF.

V is TRBV7-9 and J is TRBJ2-3; TCRdb gives TRBD1 as the D gene, but with no DNA this cannot be confirmed. Germline-derived CDR1 and CDR2 are SEHNR and FQNEAQ (reference sequence). The CDR3 extends over 16 amino acids. This chain's CDR3 is CASSSEGGGLTDTQYF.

The V gene is TRBV7-9, the J gene TRBJ2-7; the D call from TCRdb, TRBD1, cannot be confirmed without DNA. The length of the CDR3 is 14 residues. Germline CDR1 SEHNR, CDR2 FQNEAQ (reference sequence). Here the CDR3 reads CASSLGTGSYEQYF.

This sequence joins TRBV27 and TRBJ2-7; lacking DNA, the TRBD1 call made by TCRdb goes unchecked. The CDR3 runs 14 residues. CDR1 is MNHEY, CDR2 SMNVEV, per germline (reference sequence). CDR3 region: CASSLVGQNYEQYF.

This chain connects TRBV20-1 to TRBJ2-7; the TCRdb call, TRBD1, lacks DNA for checking. Germline values: CDR1 DFQATT, CDR2 SNEGSKA (reference sequence). The CDR3 runs 15 residues. CDR3 sequence: CSARDYSGGPYEQYF.

J is TRBJ2-1 and V is TRBV6-2 or TRBV6-3; the TRBD2 assignment by TCRdb is unverifiable without DNA. This CDR3 region has 19 residues. Germline-derived CDR1 and CDR2 are MNHEY and SVGEGT. CDR3 sequence reads: CASSFPTSGGASAVNEQFF.

The gene calls are TRBV7-8 and TRBJ2-7. Germline CDR1 and CDR2: SGHVS and FQNEAQ. CDR3 size: 15 residues. The chain's CDR3 is CASSLEQFGPYEQYF.

The J gene is TRBJ1-6, the V gene TRBV29-1; no DNA is available, so the TRBD1 call from TCRdb remains unchecked. The length of the CDR3 is 17 residues. The germline gives CDR1 SQVTM, CDR2 ANQGSEA. CDR3 sequence: CSVRETSRDRANSPLHF.

The chain carries TRBV19 and TRBJ2-7; the D call of TRBD1 rests on TCRdb alone, since no DNA is present to check it. This CDR3 is built from 15 residues. CDR1 is LNHDA, CDR2 SQIVND, per germline (reference sequence). CDR3 amino acids: CASSMDLGSRYEQYF.

The J gene is TRBJ2-7, the V gene TRBV2; the D gene TCRdb calls, TRBD1, cannot be checked with no DNA. CDR1 and CDR2 from the germline V gene are SNHLY and FYNNEI. The CDR3 has 12 residues. CDR3 region: CASSDRADEQYF. The variable domain in full, completed from reference TRBV2 and TRBJ2-7, reads EPEVTQTPSHQVTQMGQEVILRCVPISNHLYFYWYRQILGQKVEFLVSFYNNEISEKSEIFDDQFSVERPDGSNFTLKIRSTKLEDSAMYFCASSDRADEQYFGPGTRLTVT.

The chain carries TRBV28 and TRBJ2-5; TCRdb indicates TRBD1, and absent DNA this call remains unverified. Looked up from germline, CDR1 is MDHEN and CDR2 is SYDVKM. This CDR3 contains 15 residues. CDR3 loop: CASSPPPGQGQTQYF.